Listed here are 3 T cell receptor beta chains from one sample, sequenced in a study of T cells in Graves' hyperthyroidism and ophthalmopathy. TCR beta CDR3 region amplification was performed from RNA transcripts. Researchers ran a first-round RT-PCR on the TCR CDR3 using the HTBI primer set. Each CDR3 protein gets one entry after TCRdb re-called the multiplex PCR reads with MiXCR. The sample has about 640,000 distinct CDR3 sequences, less than 25% seen once. The sample comprised blood. The receptors stem from a man aged 25 to 45 with Graves' ophthalmopathy.

This chain connects TRBV4-1 to TRBJ1-5; TRBD1 agrees at 7 bases. J gave up 9 bases and V 5 bases, and 13 bases lay outside the gene matches. Germline lookup yields CDR1 MGHRA and CDR2 YSYEKL. The CDR3 is 15 residues long. The CDR3 nucleotides are TGCGCCAGCAGCTGGGACAGCAGCGTATCTGCGCCCCAGCATTTT. Translating gives CASSWDSSVSAPQHF.

This clonotype was observed many times. The chain links TRBV27 to TRBJ2-3; D remains ambiguous. The V gene lost 6 bases and the J gene lost 2 bases, with 6 bases spanning the gap. Looked up from germline, CDR1 is MNHEY and CDR2 is SMNVEV (reference sequence). This CDR3 is 12 amino acids long. The CDR3 sequence is CASSRNTDTQYF. The CDR3 bases are TGTGCCAGCAGCCGCAACACAGATACGCAGTATTTT.

The V gene is TRBV19, the J gene TRBJ1-2; D possibly corresponds to TRBD1 (5 bases). This CDR3 comprises 15 residues. V was trimmed by 5 bases and J by 2 bases, leaving 15 bases between them. Germline V gene lookup returns CDR1 LNHDA and CDR2 SQIVND (reference sequence). The CDR3 nucleotides are TGTGCCAGTAGTCCGGGGGAAGGTCTCAACTATGGCTACACCTTC. It translates to CASSPGEGLNYGYTF.